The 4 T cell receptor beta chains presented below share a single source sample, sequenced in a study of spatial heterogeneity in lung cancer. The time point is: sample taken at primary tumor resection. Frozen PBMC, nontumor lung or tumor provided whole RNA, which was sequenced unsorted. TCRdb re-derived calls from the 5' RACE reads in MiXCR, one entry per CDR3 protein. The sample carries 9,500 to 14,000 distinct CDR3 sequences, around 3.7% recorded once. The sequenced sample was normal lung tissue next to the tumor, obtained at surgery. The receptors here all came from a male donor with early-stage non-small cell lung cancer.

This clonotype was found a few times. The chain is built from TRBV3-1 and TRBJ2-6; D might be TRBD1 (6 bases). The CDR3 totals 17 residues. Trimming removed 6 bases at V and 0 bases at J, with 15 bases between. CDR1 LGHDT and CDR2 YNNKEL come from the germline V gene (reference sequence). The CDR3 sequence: CASSPRTAGSGANVLTF. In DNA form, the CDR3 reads TGTGCCAGCAGTCCACGGACAGCCGGCTCTGGGGCCAACGTCCTGACTTTC.

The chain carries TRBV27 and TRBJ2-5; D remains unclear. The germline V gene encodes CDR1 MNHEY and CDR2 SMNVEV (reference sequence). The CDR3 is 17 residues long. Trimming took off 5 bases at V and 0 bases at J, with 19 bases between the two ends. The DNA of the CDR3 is TGTGCCAGCAGTGAGAGTCCAGCATCAACTTACCAAGAGACCCAGTACTTC. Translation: CASSESPASTYQETQYF.

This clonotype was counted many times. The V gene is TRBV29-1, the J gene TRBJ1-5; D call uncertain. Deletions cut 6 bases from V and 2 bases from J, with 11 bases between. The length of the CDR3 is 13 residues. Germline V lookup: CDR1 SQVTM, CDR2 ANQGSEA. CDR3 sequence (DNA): TGCAGCGTAAGGCAGGCAGGCAATCAGCCCCAGCATTTT. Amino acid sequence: CSVRQAGNQPQHF.

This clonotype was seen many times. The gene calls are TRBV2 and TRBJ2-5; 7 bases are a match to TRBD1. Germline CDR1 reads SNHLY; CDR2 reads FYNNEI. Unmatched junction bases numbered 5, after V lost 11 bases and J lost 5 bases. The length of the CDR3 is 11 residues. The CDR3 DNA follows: TGTGCCTTCCACAGGGGCGAGACCCAGTACTTC. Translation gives CAFHRGETQYF.